The source of this TCR beta chain is a study of early T cells in non-severe SARS-CoV-2 infection. Study context: Bulk RNA from unsorted whole blood was sequenced; chains were unpaired. Study conclusions and caveats: In VDJdb matching, anti-spike CD8 responses were favored while private and CD4 specificities went missing.

One entry per CDR3 protein results from TCRdb running MiXCR on the 5' RACE reads. The repertoire holds 36,000 or so distinct CDR3 sequences, with around 4.1% as singletons. This CDR3 region has 12 residues. The germline CDR1 and CDR2 sequences are MNHNS and SASEGT. Trimming stripped 2 bases from V and 11 bases from J, with 11 bases between. This clonotype was seen at least ten times. What it binds is not known. Sequenced sample: whole blood. V and J are TRBV6-1 and TRBJ2-3; D is perhaps TRBD1 (5 bases). The TCR comes from an adult who was a healthcare worker with PCR-confirmed SARS-CoV-2 infection or an uninfected control (not recorded which). In DNA, the CDR3 is TGTGCCAGCAGTGAATCTACTGGACAGCAGTATTTT. It encodes CASSESTGQQYF.